Listed below are T cell receptor beta chains from one sample, sequenced in a study of PD-1 blockade in classical Hodgkin lymphoma. Here immunoSEQ multiplex PCR was the method, and the copy in TCRdb shows in-frame clones only, minus some. The sample lists 90,000 to 140,000 clones, approximately 89% occurring once. The sample consisted of peripheral blood mononuclear cells (PBMCs), taken before the fourth cycle of nivolumab. These receptors came from a human donor with classical Hodgkin lymphoma. Each CDR3 is given with its conserved first and last residue.

TRBV21-1	TRBJ2-1	CASSIFSGKVGFGEQFF
TRBV27	TRBJ2-5	CASSSHRDGYQETQYF
TRBV5-1	TRBJ1-3	CASSLSGVSGNTIYF
TRBV5-6	TRBJ1-1	CASSHLGGIEAFF
TRBV5-1	TRBJ2-1	CASSLRRLAGEDEQFF
TRBV25-1	TRBJ1-4	CASSEGQIPNEKLFF
TRBV19	TRBJ1-2	CASSIRGSYGYTF
TRBV28	TRBJ2-1	CASSLRPSSYNEQFF
TRBV6-5	TRBJ1-2	CATTTDYGYTF
TRBV10-3	TRBJ2-5	CAISESRAGKETQYF
TRBV6-5	TRBJ1-2	CASSYSDSRTYGYTF
TRBV6-1	TRBJ1-5	CASSEAGQGAQPQHF
TRBV6-5	TRBJ1-1	CASSYSTKNTEAFF
TRBV7-6	TRBJ2-1	CASSLETGDEQFF
TRBV6-4	TRBJ2-3	CASSRLAGDTQYF
TRBV19	TRBJ2-7	CASSIDHRQGRGSYEQYF
TRBV10-1	TRBJ1-1	CASSESGQANTEAFF
TRBV5-4	TRBJ1-2	CASSLGDRAHETF
TRBV20-1	TRBJ1-1	CSARTEAFF
TRBV4-3	TRBJ2-7	CASSQVWAGPTNYEQYF
TRBV18	TRBJ2-7	CASSRGRGEEQYF
TRBV10-1	TRBJ1-2	CASSETRGVNGYTF
TRBV10-3	TRBJ1-3	CAIRPREGSGNTIYF
TRBV12-5	TRBJ1-1	CASGLDIGGQMNTEAFF
TRBV7-2	TRBJ2-7	CASSLARRDYEQYF